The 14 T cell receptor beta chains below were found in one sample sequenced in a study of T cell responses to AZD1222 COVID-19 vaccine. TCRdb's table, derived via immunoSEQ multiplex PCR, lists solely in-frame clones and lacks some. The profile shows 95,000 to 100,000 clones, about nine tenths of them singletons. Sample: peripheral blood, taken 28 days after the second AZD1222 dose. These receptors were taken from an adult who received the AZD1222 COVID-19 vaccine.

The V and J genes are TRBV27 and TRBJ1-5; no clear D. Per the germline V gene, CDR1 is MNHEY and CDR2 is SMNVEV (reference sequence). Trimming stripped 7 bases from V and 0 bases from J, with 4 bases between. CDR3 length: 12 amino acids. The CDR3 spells CASTPSNQPQHF. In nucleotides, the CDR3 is TGTGCCAGCACTCCTAGCAATCAGCCCCAGCATTTT.

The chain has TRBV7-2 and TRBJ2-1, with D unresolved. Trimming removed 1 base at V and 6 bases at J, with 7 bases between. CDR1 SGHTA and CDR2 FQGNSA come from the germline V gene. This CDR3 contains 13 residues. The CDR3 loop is CASSLGLRNEQFF. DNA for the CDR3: TGTGCCAGCAGCTTAGGCCTCCGCAATGAGCAGTTCTTC.

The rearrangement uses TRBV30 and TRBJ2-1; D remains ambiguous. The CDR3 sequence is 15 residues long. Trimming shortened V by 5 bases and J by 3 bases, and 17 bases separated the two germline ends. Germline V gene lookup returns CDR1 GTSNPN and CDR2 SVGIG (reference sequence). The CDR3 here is CAWSVQNIIYNEQFF. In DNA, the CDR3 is TGTGCCTGGTCAGTGCAGAATATTATCTACAATGAGCAGTTCTTC.

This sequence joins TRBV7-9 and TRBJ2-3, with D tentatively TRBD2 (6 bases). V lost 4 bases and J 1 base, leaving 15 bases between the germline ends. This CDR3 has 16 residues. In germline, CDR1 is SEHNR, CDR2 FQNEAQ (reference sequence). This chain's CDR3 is CASSSPVTGGTDTQYF. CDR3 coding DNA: TGTGCCAGCAGCTCCCCCGTTACGGGAGGCACAGATACGCAGTATTTT.

The CDR3 loop is CASSPTGGAGGYTF. The CDR3 DNA reads TGTGCCAGCAGTCCGACAGGGGGCGCGGGTGGCTACACCTTC. This rearrangement joins TRBV27 to TRBJ1-2, with 10 bases lining up with TRBD1. CDR3 length: 14 amino acids. Germline CDR1 reads MNHEY; CDR2 reads SMNVEV (reference sequence). The V gene end was trimmed by 5 bases and the J gene end by 7 bases; junction bases not matched to a gene: 7.

The CDR3 sequence is CASSLVDKVTQYF. The CDR3 DNA reads as TGTGCCAGCAGTTTAGTGGATAAGGTGACCCAGTACTTC. This chain connects TRBV12-3 or TRBV12-4 to TRBJ2-5; D is uncertain. V was clipped by 1 base and J by 7 bases, with 10 bases between them. The CDR3 loop spans 13 amino acids.

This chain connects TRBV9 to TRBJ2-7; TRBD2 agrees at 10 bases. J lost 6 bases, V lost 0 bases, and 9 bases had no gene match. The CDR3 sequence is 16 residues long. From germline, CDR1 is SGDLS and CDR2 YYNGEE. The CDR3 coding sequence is TGTGCCAGCAGCGTAGGGAGCGGGAGGGCCGTCCGCGAGCAGTACTTC. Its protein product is CASSVGSGRAVREQYF.

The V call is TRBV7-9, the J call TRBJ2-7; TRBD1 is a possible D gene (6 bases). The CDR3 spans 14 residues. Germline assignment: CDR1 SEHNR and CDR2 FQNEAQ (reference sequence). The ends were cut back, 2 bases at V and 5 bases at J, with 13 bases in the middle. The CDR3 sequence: CASSLTLRGNEQYF. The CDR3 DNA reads TGTGCCAGCAGCTTAACCCTCAGGGGAAACGAGCAGTACTTC.

Here the CDR3 DNA reads TGTGCCAGCACCCCGGGACAGGCGAACACCGGGGAGCTGTTTTTT. Residues: CASTPGQANTGELFF. V is TRBV2 and J is TRBJ2-2; 8 bases align to TRBD1. J lost 0 bases, V lost 7 bases, and 4 bases had no gene match. The CDR3 spans 15 residues. Germline V CDR1 and CDR2: SNHLY, FYNNEI. Using reference TRBV2 and TRBJ2-2 for the parts outside the CDR3, the full variable domain is EPEVTQTPSHQVTQMGQEVILRCVPISNHLYFYWYRQILGQKVEFLVSFYNNEISEKSEIFDDQFSVERPDGSNFTLKIRSTKLEDSAMYFCASTPGQANTGELFFGEGSRLTVL.

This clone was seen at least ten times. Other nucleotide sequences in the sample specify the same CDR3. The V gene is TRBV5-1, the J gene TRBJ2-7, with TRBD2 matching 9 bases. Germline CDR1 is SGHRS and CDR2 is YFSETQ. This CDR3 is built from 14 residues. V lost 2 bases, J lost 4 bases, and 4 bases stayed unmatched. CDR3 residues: CASSFSGRGYEQYF. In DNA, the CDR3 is TGCGCCAGCAGCTTTAGCGGGAGAGGATACGAGCAGTACTTC.

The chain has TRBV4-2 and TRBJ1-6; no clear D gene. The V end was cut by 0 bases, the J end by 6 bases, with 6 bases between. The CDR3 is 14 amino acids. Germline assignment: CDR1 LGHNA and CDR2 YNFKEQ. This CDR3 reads CASSQEIGNSPLHF. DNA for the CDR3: TGTGCCAGCAGCCAAGAAATAGGTAATTCACCCCTCCACTTT.

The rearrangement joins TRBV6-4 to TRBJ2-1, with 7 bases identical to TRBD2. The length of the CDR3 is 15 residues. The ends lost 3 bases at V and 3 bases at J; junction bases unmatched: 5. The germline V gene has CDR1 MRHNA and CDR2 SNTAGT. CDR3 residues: CASSEREAHYNEQFF. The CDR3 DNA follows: TGTGCCAGCAGTGAACGGGAGGCCCACTACAATGAGCAGTTCTTC.

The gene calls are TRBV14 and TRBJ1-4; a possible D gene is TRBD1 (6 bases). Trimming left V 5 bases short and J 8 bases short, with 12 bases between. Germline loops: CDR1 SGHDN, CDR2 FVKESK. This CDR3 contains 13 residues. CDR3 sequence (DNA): TGTGCCAGCAGCGCTCAACAGGGAGAAAAACTGTTTTTT. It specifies CASSAQQGEKLFF.

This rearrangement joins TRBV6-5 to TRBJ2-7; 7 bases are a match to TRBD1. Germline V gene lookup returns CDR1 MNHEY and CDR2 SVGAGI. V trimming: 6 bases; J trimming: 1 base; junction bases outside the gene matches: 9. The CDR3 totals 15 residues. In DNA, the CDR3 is TGTGCCAGCAGATCAGAGACAGGGACGTCCTACGAGCAGTACTTC. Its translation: CASRSETGTSYEQYF.